Sequencing of this T cell receptor beta chain was carried out in a study of Graves' ophthalmopathy and Graves' hyperthyroidism (dated by TCRdb to the late 2010s). About the investigation overall: Peripheral blood samples were taken at the time of initial diagnosis, before any treatment was given. In a handful of hyperthyroidism patients, the T-cell repertoire of thyroid tissue was compared with the T-cell repertoire of blood. The study used signatures of the TCR beta repertoire to tell Graves' ophthalmopathy apart from Graves' hyperthyroidism and to predict which patients would progress to ophthalmopathy. A discovery set of about a hundred patients (approximately 45 ophthalmopathy, fewer than 60 stable hyperthyroidism) was enrolled to explore V-J signatures distinguishing ophthalmopathy from hyperthyroidism. An independent validation cohort was composed of around 19 hyperthyroidism patients and about 17 patients who later progressed from hyperthyroidism to ophthalmopathy. Once sampling was done, hyperthyroidism patients were given methimazole at a starting dose of 30 mg daily, while ophthalmopathy patients were given high-dose intravenous methylprednisolone. In total, 135 blood samples were TCR-sequenced: some 43 ophthalmopathy, around 75 hyperthyroidism and roughly 17 hyperthyroidism-to-ophthalmopathy patients. Here is what the overall study found, with its caveats: Most expanded thyroid clonotypes with frequency above 0.001 were also detected in blood, suggesting blood repertoires may reflect the thyroid immune response. In cross-validation, the 13-signature model distinguished ophthalmopathy from stable hyperthyroidism with 85% to 90% sensitivity and approximately 81% specificity, and in the test set the corresponding values were 80% and 75%. In validation, the model predicted ophthalmopathy progression with roughly 68% sensitivity and 72.22% specificity; 12 predicted patients were CT-confirmed with GO in a median of 6.5 months. Sample size was not statistically predetermined, and group allocation was not concealed from the investigators.

Ophthalmopathy patients were characterized by moderately to severely active disease, a Clinical Activity Score of at least 3, a NOSPECS grade of at least 4, and a disease duration under 3 months. Anyone with other autoimmune diseases, uncontrolled infections, pregnancy or lactation was excluded from the study. Clinical symptoms, serum thyroxine, TRAb, thyroid ultrasound and orbital computed tomography were used for diagnosis. PBMCs were isolated from 10 ml of fresh peripheral blood by Ficoll-Paque density gradient centrifugation. Trizol reagent was used to extract the total RNA, and its quality was then checked on an Agilent 2100 Bioanalyzer. For repertoire sequencing, TCR beta CDR3 regions were amplified from RNA transcripts. The first round was an RT-PCR using HTBI primers with the Qiagen OneStep RT-PCR kit, and this first round was followed by a second-round multiplex PCR, then size selection and purification. Libraries were sequenced on an Illumina HiSeq2000 using paired-end 100 bp reads. Per the authors' processing: SOAPnuke was used to process the reads, throwing out any read that had adapters, had uncalled bases, had a mean Phred below 15, or lacked an exact constant-primer or identifier match. COPE v1.2.5 was used to merge high-quality paired reads. Clonotypes were defined as unique nucleotide sequences and were aligned to IMGT TRB V, D and J references using MiTCR v1.1. Only V-J combinations with frequency above 0.0001 were analysed, covering more than 99% of repertoires. For each V-J combination, a TCR clonal expansion and chaos score was defined as the ratio of F50 clonal expansion to chaos observed in the TCRdist matrix. Features were reduced by Welch's t-statistics and random forest to around 13 V-J combinations, which fed a naive Bayes classifier. The Morisita-Horn index was used to measure how similar the thyroid and blood repertoires were. TCRdb applied fastp at Q25 and MiXCR to the public reads, then kept only in-frame beta chains. A single entry per CDR3 protein holds the most common genes and DNA from its merged rows. The V and J calls here are based on TCRdb, not the publication. For this sample the table gives 650,000 to 900,000 distinct CDR3 sequences, of which roughly 41% were detected only once. The ten largest account for 44% of the sample.

Taken from cysteine to phenylalanine, the CDR3 has 15 residues. Only the CDR3 part of the read is kept: 45 bases, read in frame from the first base. CDR1 is given as SNHLY and CDR2 as FYNNEI, both from the germline V gene. V lost 5 bases and J lost 5 bases, and the count of bases not matched to a germline gene is 6. With regard to this clonotype: No antigen is known for it. The sample holds no much larger clone one base away, and base qualities are not on file.

Material for sequencing was peripheral blood. The TCR was taken from an adult man with Graves' ophthalmopathy. The chain is assembled from TRBV2 and TRBJ1-5; 10 nucleotides in the junction match TRBD1. The CDR3 in this case is CASSWDGTGDQPQHF. The bases are TGTGCCAGCAGTTGGGACGGGACAGGGGATCAGCCCCAGCATTTT.